This TCR beta chain is drawn from a study of blood T cell repertoires in COVID-19. Study details: Samples taken during acute and convalescent COVID-19 were collected in the United States, Italy and Spain. Sources were T cells, B-cell-depleted T cells, or PBMCs; the material itself was cDNA or gDNA.

Recruited during active infection, patients (from Seattle) were subsequently followed longitudinally. The germline V and J ends were trimmed by 4 bases and 3 bases, with 9 bases remaining between them. CDR1 is LGHDT and CDR2 is YNNKEL in the germline V gene (reference sequence). CDR3 length equals 13 residues. Per the authors' pipeline: The assay estimated nucleated cells by amplifying reference gene primers. TCRdb's copy holds only in-frame clones and misses some; the assay was immunoSEQ multiplex PCR. V, J and clone size reflect that table, while D and trimming were determined from the DNA. Of roughly 230,000 clones in the sample, 80% to 95% were seen once.

The sequencing sample was made of peripheral blood. The chain joins TRBV3-1 (or the pseudogene TRBV3-2) to TRBJ2-5; D not resolved. The clonotype was recovered from a man aged 30-40 years with COVID-19, enrolled during active disease. In DNA form, the CDR3 reads TGTGCCAGCAGCCGGCGAGGTGAAGAGACCCAGTACTTC. This gives the protein CASSRRGEETQYF.